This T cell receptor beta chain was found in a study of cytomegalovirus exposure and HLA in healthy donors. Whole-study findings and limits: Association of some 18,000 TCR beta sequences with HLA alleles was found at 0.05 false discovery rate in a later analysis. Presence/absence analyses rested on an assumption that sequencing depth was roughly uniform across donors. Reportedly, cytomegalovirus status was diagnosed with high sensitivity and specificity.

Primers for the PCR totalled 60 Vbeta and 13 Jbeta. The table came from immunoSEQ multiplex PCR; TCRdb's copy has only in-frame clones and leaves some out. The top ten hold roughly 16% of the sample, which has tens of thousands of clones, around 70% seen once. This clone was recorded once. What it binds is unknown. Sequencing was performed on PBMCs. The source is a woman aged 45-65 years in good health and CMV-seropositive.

The CDR3 DNA is TGTGCCAGTCAACAGCATACAGGGAGTCGTCGTGGAAACACCATATATTTT. Protein sequence: CASQQHTGSRRGNTIYF. The chain employs TRBV14 and TRBJ1-3, with a tentative D call TRBD1 (6 bases). V gave up 9 bases and J gave up 3 bases, with 24 bases separating them. The CDR3 consists of 17 residues. Germline-derived CDR1 and CDR2 are SGHDN and FVKESK.